This is a list of T cell receptor beta chains from one sample in a study of cytomegalovirus exposure and HLA in healthy donors. Repertoires were generated with immunoSEQ multiplex PCR, while TCRdb's copy carries only in-frame clones and drops some. Of some 150,000 clones detected, 79% appear once; the ten largest clones hold 3.5%. The sequenced sample consisted of PBMCs. The source of these receptors is a human donor in good health. Both conserved end residues are part of each CDR3. D genes are given only for firm matches. Clone size is given for some rows only: seen once, a few or many times, or a class if the clone is expanded.

j_call | clone_size | v_call | d_call | cdr3_nt | cdr3_aa
TRBJ1-2 | once | TRBV2 | TRBD1 | TGTGCCAGCAGCGGGACAGGGTCTTATGGCTACACCTTC | CASSGTGSYGYTF
TRBJ2-1 | . | TRBV4-1 | . | TGCGCCAGCCGACATCAACAGGGAATTATACACGATGAGCAGTTCTTC | CASRHQQGIIHDEQFF
TRBJ2-3 | . | TRBV7-8 | TRBD2 | TGTGCCAGCAGCTTAGCGCGGGAGGGCTTTACAGATACGCAGTATTTT | CASSLAREGFTDTQYF
TRBJ2-2 | few | TRBV19 | TRBD1 | TGTGCCAGTAAAGACAGGGAGTACACCGGGGAGCTGTTTTTT | CASKDREYTGELFF
TRBJ2-7 | once | TRBV18 | TRBD2 | TGTGCCAGCTCACGACTAGCGGGGTACGAGCAGTACTTC | CASSRLAGYEQYF
TRBJ1-3 | once | TRBV7-2 | . | TGTGCCAGCAGCCGGAGTACCCCTGGAAACACCATATATTTT | CASSRSTPGNTIYF
TRBJ2-3 | . | TRBV9 | TRBD2 | TGTGCCAGCAGCGTAGACCCAGCGGGAGATTTGGCAGATACGCAGTATTTT | CASSVDPAGDLADTQYF
TRBJ2-1 | . | TRBV7-3 | TRBD2 | TGTGCCAGCAGCCTACTAGCGGGTTACAATGAGCAGTTCTTC | CASSLLAGYNEQFF
TRBJ1-5 | . | TRBV19 | . | TGTGCCAGTAGAACAGGGTTGCAGCCCCAGCATTTT | CASRTGLQPQHF
TRBJ1-2 | . | TRBV4-2 | . | TGTGCCAGCAGCCAAGGAGAAAGACAAGTCCCGTCTAAGGGCTACACCTTC | CASSQGERQVPSKGYTF
TRBJ2-1 | . | TRBV7-3 | TRBD2 | TGTGCCAGCAGCACCTGGACTAGCGGGAGGCCTAATGAGCAGTTCTTC | CASSTWTSGRPNEQFF
TRBJ1-1 | . | TRBV6-6 | . | TGTGCCAGCAGTTACAGCAGGCGCTCTGAAGCTTTCTTT | CASSYSRRSEAFF
TRBJ2-1 | . | TRBV7-6 | TRBD2 | TGTGCCAGCAGCCCACGAGCGGGGGTCCAAAATGAGCAGTTCTTC | CASSPRAGVQNEQFF
TRBJ1-3 | . | TRBV19 | . | TGTGCCAGCCGACAGAGCTCTGGAAACACCATATATTTT | CASRQSSGNTIYF
TRBJ2-2 | . | TRBV7-2 | . | TGTGCCAGCAGCTTGGGCGACAGCCTTACCGGGGAGCTGTTTTTT | CASSLGDSLTGELFF
TRBJ2-2 | once | TRBV29-1 | . | TGCAGCGTTGGGGCAGGGACTACCGGGGAGCTGTTTTTT | CSVGAGTTGELFF
TRBJ1-5 | . | TRBV28 | . | TGTGCCAGCAGCCCACCGGGGGGAAGCGGCAATCAGCCCCAGCATTTT | CASSPPGGSGNQPQHF
TRBJ2-3 | once | TRBV2 | . | TGTGCCAGCAGTGTCAGGCGCACAGATACGCAGTATTTT | CASSVRRTDTQYF
TRBJ1-4 | . | TRBV5-4 | . | TGTGCCAGCAGCTTGGCCTCGGGGTCAACTAATGAAAAACTGTTTTTT | CASSLASGSTNEKLFF
TRBJ1-5 | . | TRBV28 | . | TGTGCCAGCAGTTTAAGTGTGCGAGTCCAGCCCCAGCATTTT | CASSLSVRVQPQHF
TRBJ1-3 | . | TRBV6-1 | . | TGTGCCAGCAGTGGGACAGACAGACTCCCTGGAAACACCATATATTTT | CASSGTDRLPGNTIYF
TRBJ2-2 | . | TRBV6-5 | TRBD2 | TGTGCCAGCAGTGGACTAGCGGGAGACACCGGGGAGCTGTTTTTT | CASSGLAGDTGELFF
TRBJ2-1 | . | TRBV7-2 | TRBD2 | TGTGCCAGCAGCTTAGCCCTAGCGGGGGATGAGCAGTTCTTC | CASSLALAGDEQFF
TRBJ2-7 | . | TRBV4-1 | TRBD1 | TGCGCCAGCAGCCAGCCTACAGGGGATGGCGAGCAGTACTTC | CASSQPTGDGEQYF
TRBJ1-1 | . | TRBV7-6 | . | TGTGCCAGCAGCTTGTTCCCAAGGGACAAGAACACTGAAGCTTTCTTT | CASSLFPRDKNTEAFF
TRBJ2-7 | . | TRBV25-1 | . | TGTGCCAGCAGTGAGCCCCAGGGTCCCCACGAGCAGTACTTC | CASSEPQGPHEQYF
TRBJ2-6 | . | TRBV7-6 | . | TGTGCCAGCAGCCCGAGACAAGCGGATGGGGCCAACGTCCTGACTTTC | CASSPRQADGANVLTF